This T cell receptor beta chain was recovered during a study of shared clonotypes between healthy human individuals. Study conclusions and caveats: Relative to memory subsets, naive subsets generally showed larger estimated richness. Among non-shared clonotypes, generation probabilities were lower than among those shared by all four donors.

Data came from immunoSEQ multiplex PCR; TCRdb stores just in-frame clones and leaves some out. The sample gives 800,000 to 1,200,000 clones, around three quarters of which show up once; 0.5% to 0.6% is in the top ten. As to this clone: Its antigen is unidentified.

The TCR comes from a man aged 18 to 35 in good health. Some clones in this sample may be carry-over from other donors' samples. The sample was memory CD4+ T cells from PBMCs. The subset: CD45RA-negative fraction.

CDR3 sequence reads: CASSSSTGAGSNQPQHF. As DNA, the CDR3 is TGTGCCAGCAGCTCTTCAACAGGGGCCGGGAGCAATCAGCCCCAGCATTTT. The V call is TRBV5-6, the J call TRBJ1-5, with 7 bases matching TRBD1. CDR1 is SGHDT and CDR2 is YYEEEE in the germline V gene. The CDR3 length is 17 residues. V lost 3 bases to trimming and J lost 1 base; unmatched junction nucleotides: 10.